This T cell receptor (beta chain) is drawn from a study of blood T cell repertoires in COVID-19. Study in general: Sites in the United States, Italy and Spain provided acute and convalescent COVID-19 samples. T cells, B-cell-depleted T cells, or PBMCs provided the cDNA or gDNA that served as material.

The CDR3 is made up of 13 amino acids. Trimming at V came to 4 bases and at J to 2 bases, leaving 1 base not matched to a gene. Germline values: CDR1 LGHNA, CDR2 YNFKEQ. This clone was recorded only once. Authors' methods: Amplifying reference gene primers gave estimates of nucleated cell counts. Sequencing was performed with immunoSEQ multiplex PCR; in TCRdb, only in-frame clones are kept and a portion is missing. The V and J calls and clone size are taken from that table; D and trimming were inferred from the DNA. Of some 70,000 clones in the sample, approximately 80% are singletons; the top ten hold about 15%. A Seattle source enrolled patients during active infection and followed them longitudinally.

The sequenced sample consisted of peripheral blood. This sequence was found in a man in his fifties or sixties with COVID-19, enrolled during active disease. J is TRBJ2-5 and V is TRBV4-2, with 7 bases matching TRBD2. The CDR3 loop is CASSRGGQETQYF. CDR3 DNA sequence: TGTGCCAGCAGCCGGGGGGGACAAGAGACCCAGTACTTC.